This T cell receptor beta chain was profiled in a study of cytomegalovirus exposure and HLA in healthy donors. Study-level findings and limits: When the data were analyzed later, several of the most significant clusters appeared to be linked to common viral pathogens. Some TCR beta chains (around 160 of them) were listed as cytomegalovirus-associated.

Concerning this clone: Its specificity is not known.

PCR used 60 Vbeta primers and 13 Jbeta primers. Produced via immunoSEQ multiplex PCR; TCRdb's table is partial and in-frame only. The data contain more than 85,000 clones, around 80% of them singletons. This clonotype was sampled from a male donor in good health and CMV-seronegative. The sample comprised PBMCs.

In nucleotides, the CDR3 is TGTGCCAGTAGTATGACAAATACGCAGTATTTT. Translating gives CASSMTNTQYF. The chain couples TRBV19 to TRBJ2-3; D unclear. Germline lookup yields CDR1 LNHDA and CDR2 SQIVND (reference sequence). Trimming left V 3 bases short and J 7 bases short, with 5 bases between. The CDR3 is made up of 11 amino acids.